Sequencing of this TCR beta chain was carried out in a study of T and B cells in COVID-19 patients. Background on the study: Most recovered patients had mild to moderate COVID-19 treated as outpatients.

This clonotype has more than one count but fewer than ten. Trimming cost V 4 bases and J 6 bases, with 18 bases left between them. The germline V gene encodes CDR1 MNHEY and CDR2 SMNVEV (reference sequence). The CDR3 consists of 15 residues. Multiplex PCR with BIOMED2 TRB-A/B primer pools amplified TRB rearrangements. TCRdb independently ran MiXCR on the multiplex PCR reads; one entry per CDR3 protein. In the table there are 15,000 or so distinct CDR3 sequences, roughly 29% of which are singletons. From blood, roughly 250-550 ng of genomic DNA served as TRB template. The receptor was isolated from a human donor who had recovered from COVID-19. The sequencing sample was made of blood. The chain is built from TRBV27 and TRBJ1-2; perhaps TRBD1 as D (5 bases). The DNA of the CDR3 is TGTGCCAGCAGTTCCCCAGGGCGGGCCCTTCATGGCTACACCTTC. As protein: CASSSPGRALHGYTF.